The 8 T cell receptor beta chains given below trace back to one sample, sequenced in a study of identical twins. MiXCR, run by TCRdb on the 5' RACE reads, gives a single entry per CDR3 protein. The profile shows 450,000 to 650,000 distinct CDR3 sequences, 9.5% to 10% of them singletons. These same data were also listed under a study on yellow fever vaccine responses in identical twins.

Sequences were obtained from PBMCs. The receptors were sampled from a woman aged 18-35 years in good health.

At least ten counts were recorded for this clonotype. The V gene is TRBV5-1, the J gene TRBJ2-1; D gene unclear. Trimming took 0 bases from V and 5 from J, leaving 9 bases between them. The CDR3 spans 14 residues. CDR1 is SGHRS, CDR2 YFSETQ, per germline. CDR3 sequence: CASSLGPRNNEQFF. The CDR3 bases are TGCGCCAGCAGCTTGGGACCTAGAAACAATGAGCAGTTCTTC.

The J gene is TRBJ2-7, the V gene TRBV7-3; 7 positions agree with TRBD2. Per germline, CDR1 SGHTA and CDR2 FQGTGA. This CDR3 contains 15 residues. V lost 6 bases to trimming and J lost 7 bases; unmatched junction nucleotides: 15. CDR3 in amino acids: CASRHLEAAGEEQYF. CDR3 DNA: TGTGCCAGCAGGCACTTGGAGGCGGCGGGGGAGGAGCAGTACTTC.

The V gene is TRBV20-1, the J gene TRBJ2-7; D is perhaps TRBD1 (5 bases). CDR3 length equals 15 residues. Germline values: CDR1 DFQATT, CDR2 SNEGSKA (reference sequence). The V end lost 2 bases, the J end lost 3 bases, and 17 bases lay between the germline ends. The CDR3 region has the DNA TGCAGTGCTAGAAGGTTGGACACGACTGTCTACGAGCAGTACTTC. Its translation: CSARRLDTTVYEQYF.

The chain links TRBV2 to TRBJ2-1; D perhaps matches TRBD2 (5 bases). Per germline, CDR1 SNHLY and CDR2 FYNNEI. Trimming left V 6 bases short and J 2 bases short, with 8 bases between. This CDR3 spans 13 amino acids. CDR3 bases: TGTGCCAGCAGGACTACCCCCTACAATGAGCAGTTCTTC. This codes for CASRTTPYNEQFF.

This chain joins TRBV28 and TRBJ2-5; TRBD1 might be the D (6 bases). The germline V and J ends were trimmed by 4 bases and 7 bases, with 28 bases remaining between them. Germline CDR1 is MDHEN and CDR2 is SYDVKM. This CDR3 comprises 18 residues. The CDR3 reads CASSYPRGSRLSTGTQYF. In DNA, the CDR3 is TGTGCCAGCAGTTATCCAAGGGGGAGTCGTCTTTCTACAGGGACCCAGTACTTC.

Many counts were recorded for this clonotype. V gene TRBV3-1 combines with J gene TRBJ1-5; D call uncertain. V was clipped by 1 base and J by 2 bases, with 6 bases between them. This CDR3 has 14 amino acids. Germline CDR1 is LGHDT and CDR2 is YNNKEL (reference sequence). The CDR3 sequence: CASSQGAGNQPQHF. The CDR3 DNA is TGTGCCAGCAGCCAAGGCGCGGGCAATCAGCCCCAGCATTTT.

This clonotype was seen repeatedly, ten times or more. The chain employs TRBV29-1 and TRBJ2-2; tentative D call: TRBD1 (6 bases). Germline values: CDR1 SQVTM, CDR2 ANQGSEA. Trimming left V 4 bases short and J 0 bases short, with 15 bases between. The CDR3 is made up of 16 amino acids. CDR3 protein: CSVVSLGGANTGELFF. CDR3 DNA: TGCAGCGTTGTTTCCCTAGGGGGAGCGAACACCGGGGAGCTGTTTTTT.

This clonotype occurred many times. CDR3 region: CASSLTGQGSYEQYF. CDR3 nucleotide sequence: TGCGCCAGCAGCTTGACCGGACAGGGTTCCTACGAGCAGTACTTC. The chain is built from TRBV5-1 and TRBJ2-7; 8 nucleotides match TRBD1. J lost 1 base, V lost 1 base, and 4 bases had no gene match. Germline CDR1 and CDR2: SGHRS and YFSETQ. This CDR3 contains 15 residues.